Below are 18 T cell receptor beta chains sequenced from a single sample in a study of vaccination and CD4 T cells after COVID-19 (dated by TCRdb to the early 2020s). These TCRs are of unknown antigen specificity. The intended sense of this specimen's treatment or condition label: approximately nine-day PBMC culture with coronavirus spike peptide pools or control peptides (ViraFEST assay). The method behind the library was PCR. The data were produced on an Illumina iSeq 100. At the Johns Hopkins FTIC core, DNA from the cultured CD4+ T cells underwent TCR sequencing with the Oncomine TCR Beta short-read assay. In-frame beta chains were kept once TCRdb had trimmed the public reads at Q25 with fastp and called clones with MiXCR. Rows are combined by CDR3 protein, so each entry shows the most common genes and DNA. The sample table contains roughly 25,000 distinct CDR3 sequences; only one count was recorded for approximately 67% of them. The ten largest make up roughly a fifth of the sample.

This sample comprised CD4+ T cells from blood, cultured in vitro, obtained after SARS-CoV-2 vaccination. These receptors came from a human donor who received a COVID-19 vaccine.

This clonotype showed up just a few times. The genes are TRBV15 and TRBJ1-1; 7 bases line up with TRBD1. The V gene's germline CDR1 is LNHNV and CDR2 YYDKDF (reference sequence). Trimming at V came to 11 bases and at J to 0 bases, leaving 6 bases not matched to a gene. CDR3 length: 13 amino acids. CDR3 protein: CASTGDMNTEAFF. As DNA, the CDR3 is TGTGCCTCAACAGGGGATATGAACACTGAAGCTTTCTTT.

The rearrangement links TRBV6-1 to TRBJ1-5; unclear D gene. With 7 bases removed from V and 4 bases from J, the gap between germline ends came to 8 bases. Germline V gene sequence: CDR1 MNHNS, CDR2 SASEGT. The CDR3 sequence is 12 residues long. CDR3 loop: CASTDGNQPQHF. CDR3 sequence (DNA): TGTGCCAGCACAGACGGGAATCAGCCCCAGCATTTT.

V and J are TRBV7-8 and TRBJ1-5; a possible D gene is TRBD1 (5 bases). From germline, CDR1 is SGHVS and CDR2 FQNEAQ. This CDR3 comprises 15 residues. V dropped 1 base and J dropped 2 bases, with 9 bases sitting between them. CDR3 coding DNA: TGTGCCAGCAGCTTAGAGGGGACGGGCAATCAGCCCCAGCATTTT. It encodes CASSLEGTGNQPQHF.

The V gene is TRBV30, the J gene TRBJ2-5, with 8 nucleotides matching TRBD2. Germline assignment: CDR1 GTSNPN and CDR2 SVGIG (reference sequence). The CDR3 is 14 amino acids. With 5 bases clipped from V and 0 bases from J, the junction kept 5 bases outside the gene matches. The CDR3 nucleotides are TGTGCCTGGTGCCAGCGGGGGAACCAAGAGACCCAGTACTTC. Its protein is CAWCQRGNQETQYF.

The chain joins TRBV11-3 to TRBJ2-1, with D tentatively TRBD2 (5 bases). This CDR3 contains 13 residues. The germline V gene has CDR1 SGHNT and CDR2 YENEEA. V lost 7 bases and J lost 10, with 17 bases in between. As DNA, the CDR3 is TGTGCCAGCACCCAAAACGGGGTAGGCGAGCAGTTCTTC. This gives the protein CASTQNGVGEQFF.

This clonotype has more than one count but fewer than ten. The CDR3 region is CASTQPRDRGEKLFF. The CDR3 region has the DNA TGTGCCAGTACCCAACCCCGGGACAGGGGTGAAAAACTGTTTTTT. V gene TRBV19 combines with J gene TRBJ1-4, with 10 bases that match TRBD1. The CDR3 is 15 amino acids. Germline CDR1 and CDR2: LNHDA and SQIVND (reference sequence). V lost 7 bases and J lost 7; bases outside the gene matches: 9.

The chain uses TRBV20-1 and TRBJ2-3; D is unclear. The CDR3 has 13 amino acids. Germline V gives CDR1 DFQATT, CDR2 SNEGSKA (reference sequence). The V end was cut by 3 bases, the J end by 1 base, with 8 bases between. The CDR3 region is CSASMDGTDTQYF. Written as DNA, the CDR3 is TGCAGTGCTAGTATGGACGGCACAGATACGCAGTATTTT.

V is TRBV19 and J is TRBJ1-6; D is unclear. V was pared by 6 bases and J by 9 bases, with 18 bases between. Germline CDR1 is LNHDA and CDR2 is SQIVND (reference sequence). The CDR3 is made up of 15 amino acids. The CDR3 DNA follows: TGTGCCAGTAGCTCCCATACCGGACGAGGTTCACCCCTCCACTTT. It yields the protein CASSSHTGRGSPLHF.

The rearrangement links TRBV6-1 to TRBJ1-1; perhaps TRBD1 as D (5 bases). V was shortened by 5 bases and J by 4 bases, with 14 bases between the two germline ends. The germline V gene encodes CDR1 MNHNS and CDR2 SASEGT. The CDR3 loop spans 14 amino acids. The CDR3 protein is CASSIGWGSTEAFF. CDR3 coding DNA: TGTGCCAGCAGTATAGGTTGGGGGAGCACTGAAGCTTTCTTT.

J is TRBJ2-3 and V is TRBV5-5; D is possibly TRBD2 (6 bases). V was cut by 3 bases and J by 2 bases, with 16 bases left in between. Per the germline V gene, CDR1 is SGHKS and CDR2 is YYEKEE (reference sequence). This CDR3 is built from 16 residues. Here the CDR3 reads CASSSWVAGPTDTQYF. CDR3 nucleotides: TGTGCCAGCAGCTCCTGGGTGGCGGGGCCCACAGATACGCAGTATTTT.

The chain combines TRBV4-1 with TRBJ1-2, with 7 nucleotides matching TRBD1. Germline lookup yields CDR1 MGHRA and CDR2 YSYEKL. CDR3 length: 15 amino acids. J lost 4 bases, V lost 4 bases, and 9 bases had no gene match. This CDR3 is CASSPGTERTYGYTF. CDR3 coding DNA: TGCGCCAGCAGCCCCGGGACAGAAAGGACCTATGGCTACACCTTC.

V is TRBV12-3 or TRBV12-4 and J is TRBJ1-6; D might be TRBD1 (6 bases). The CDR3 consists of 18 residues. V lost 7 bases to trimming and J lost 0 bases, with 19 bases between them. CDR3 residues: CASTRVGGRSSYNSPLHF. The CDR3 DNA is TGTGCCAGCACTAGAGTCGGGGGGCGAAGCTCCTATAATTCACCCCTCCACTTT.

This chain connects TRBV20-1 to TRBJ1-1; possibly TRBD1 for D (6 bases). This CDR3 is 13 amino acids long. Germline V lookup: CDR1 DFQATT, CDR2 SNEGSKA (reference sequence). The V gene lost 6 bases and the J gene lost 1 base, with 12 bases spanning the gap. The CDR3 coding sequence is TGCAGTGCCAGGGGCCAGCCGAACACTGAAGCTTTCTTT. Translating gives CSARGQPNTEAFF.

The gene calls are TRBV10-3 and TRBJ2-1, with 10 bases lining up with TRBD1. Germline V lookup: CDR1 ENHRY, CDR2 SYGVKD. The CDR3 runs to 15 residues. V gave up 2 bases and J gave up 4 bases; unmatched junction bases: 2. CDR3 coding DNA: TGTGCCATCAGTGAGGGACAGGGGGGGTACAATGAGCAGTTCTTC. Its translation is CAISEGQGGYNEQFF.

This clonotype appeared a single time. The chain has TRBV27 and TRBJ2-3; D is unclear. Germline V gene sequence: CDR1 MNHEY, CDR2 SMNVEV (reference sequence). Trimming removed 1 base from V and 1 base from J, with 9 bases in between. CDR3 size: 15 residues. CDR3 nucleotide sequence: TGTGCCAGCAGTTTATGGCAGTTTGGCACAGATACGCAGTATTTT. Protein sequence: CASSLWQFGTDTQYF.

V and J are TRBV20-1 and TRBJ1-1; D is unresolved. V was shortened by 1 base and J by 2 bases, with 14 bases between the two germline ends. Germline V CDR1 and CDR2: DFQATT, SNEGSKA (reference sequence). The CDR3 length is 15 residues. The CDR3 DNA reads TGCAGTGCTAGAGGGGGAAGTAGAGTTAACACTGAAGCTTTCTTT. This codes for CSARGGSRVNTEAFF.

The CDR3 nucleotides are TGTGCCAGCAGCACAGGGGCTCCTGGAAACACCATATATTTT. Amino acid sequence: CASSTGAPGNTIYF. J is TRBJ1-3 and V is TRBV2; 7 positions match TRBD1. V trimming: 6 bases; J trimming: 2 bases; junction bases outside the gene matches: 4. From germline, CDR1 is SNHLY and CDR2 FYNNEI. This CDR3 comprises 14 residues.

The chain links TRBV19 to TRBJ1-1, with a weak D call TRBD1 (6 bases). The CDR3 is 15 amino acids. The germline V and J ends were trimmed by 5 bases and 1 base, with 14 bases remaining between them. Looked up from germline, CDR1 is LNHDA and CDR2 is SQIVND (reference sequence). The CDR3 reads CASSYKGVGNTEAFF. The CDR3 nucleotides are TGTGCCAGTAGTTACAAGGGGGTAGGGAACACTGAAGCTTTCTTT.